The T cell receptor (beta chain) described here comes from a study of T cells in Graves' hyperthyroidism and ophthalmopathy. CDR3 length equals 15 residues. With V trimmed by 7 bases and J by 7 bases, 10 bases remained unmatched. CDR1 is SEHNR and CDR2 is FQNEAQ in the germline V gene (reference sequence). Amplified TCR beta CDR3 regions derived from RNA transcripts. When the TCR CDR3 underwent first-round RT-PCR, the HTBI primer set was used. TCRdb redid the calling of the multiplex PCR reads with MiXCR, one entry per CDR3 protein. The sample yields a few hundred thousand distinct CDR3 sequences, approximately 15% seen once.

The chain combines TRBV7-9 with TRBJ2-7, with 13 bases that match TRBD2. The sample comprised blood. The receptor comes from a woman under 40 with Graves' hyperthyroidism that later progressed to Graves' ophthalmopathy. The CDR3 reads CASILPGLAGEEQYF. The CDR3 DNA is TGTGCCAGCATCCTCCCCGGACTAGCGGGAGAGGAGCAGTACTTC.